The table lists the clone carrying this TCR beta chain with a few counts. Its matching antigen is unknown. These data originate in a study of human T cells and chemical hapten exposure. As for the study in general: Patch testing was performed with 0.01% DPC on the upper back, with reading at 6 days. The study's findings and limits: Versus controls, expanded TCRs had significantly more large CDR3 similarity clusters. DPC sensitization left the count of TCRs above 1 in 1000 unchanged.

The CDR3 covers 15 residues. Germline CDR1 reads LGHNA; CDR2 reads YSLEER. Trimming shortened V by 0 bases and J by 6 bases, and 12 bases separated the two germline ends. This sample's time point: patch test 1, 2 weeks after DPC sensitization. The sample's treatment: therapeutic diphenylcyclopropenone sensitization with weekly scalp DPC. TCRdb reanalysed the RACE reads using MiXCR and keeps one entry per CDR3 protein. Among nearly 350,000 distinct CDR3 sequences listed, under 9% were seen once. The V and J genes are TRBV4-3 and TRBJ1-5, with D hard to call. This material consisted of whole blood, taken in connection with sensitization to the hapten diphenylcyclopropenone (DPC). The TCR originated in a woman younger than 35 with alopecia areata. Some clones in this sample may be carry-over from other donors' samples. CDR3 residues: CASSQDHGWGQPQHF. The DNA for the CDR3 is TGCGCCAGCAGCCAAGATCACGGATGGGGTCAGCCCCAGCATTTT.